This TCR beta chain was identified during a study of beta chain features in type 1 diabetes (dated by TCRdb to the late 2010s). Regarding the research as a whole: Mean age, gender distribution, total cell number and subset yield did not differ between patients and healthy donors. Regulatory and stem cell-like memory subsets were isolated from only 8 patients and roughly 8 healthy donors, whereas naive and central memory subsets came from all 30 or so donors. In the study, recently diagnosed type 1 diabetes patients and matched healthy donors were compared on the TCRB repertoires of their sorted circulating CD4+ T cell subsets. Across all samples, some 110,000,000 sorted cells were examined, and cell number per subset correlated strongly with RNA yield.

Each donor gave one peripheral blood draw, averaging about 100 mL, which was collected into heparinised tubes. A BD FACSAria II and a panel including CD45RO, CCR7, CD25, CD127, CD95 and CD27 were used to sort naive, central memory, regulatory and stem cell-like memory CD4+ T cells. A purity above 98% was achieved for all sorted populations. PBMCs were isolated immediately by Lymphoprep density gradient centrifugation and stained directly without culture. So that batch effects would be minimized, each experiment stained and sorted samples in pairs, pairing one healthy donor with one patient. The CDR3 runs 16 amino acids, cysteine and phenylalanine included. The only DNA kept is the CDR3, 48 bases in frame from the first base. V has 3 bases trimmed and J has 0 bases trimmed; junction bases matching no gene number 6. Based on the germline V gene, the CDR1 and CDR2 sequences are SQVTM and ANQGSEA. Points the paper makes about the study in general: Because cDNA rather than genomic DNA was sequenced, highly expressing activated cells could have been over-represented, although no difference in activation and CD3 levels was found between groups. PCR might favor shorter templates, but patient and control samples were amplified and corrected together, so any skew would affect both groups equally. Type 1 diabetes patients showed a moderate but significant shortening of TCRB CDR3 length in all four CD4+ subsets. Naive, central memory and regulatory TCRB repertoires appeared to be more similar among patients than among healthy donors. HLA sub-analyses involved small numbers of individuals, so any influence of HLA type on TCRB rearrangement remained unresolved. Fewer insertions and more nucleotide deletions at VDJ recombination sites were observed in patients with type 1 diabetes, implying thymic rearrangement abnormalities.

All of the isolated RNA was reverse transcribed with the High Capacity cDNA Reverse Transcription Kit, so expressed TCRB transcripts were sequenced. Naive, central memory and regulatory T cell samples underwent deep immunoSEQ sequencing, averaging around 3.7 million total reads per sample. Sorted cells were lysed in RLT buffer and RNA was extracted with DNase-treated RNeasy Micro or Mini kits, depending on cell number. To prevent cross-contamination, each cell subset was processed individually, whereas patient and healthy donor samples were processed jointly. TCRB sequences were amplified from cDNA with the immunoSEQ multiplex PCR, producing 87-bp fragments spanning the CDR3 region. Sequencing of the amplicons was done on the Illumina HiSeq platform. The study's own analysis went as follows. PCR bias was computationally corrected using synthetic template baselines, reads within Hamming distance 2 were collapsed, and singletons that could not be merged were discarded. Reads were aligned to IMGT to assign V, D and J genes, CDR3 length, and insertions or deletions at six rearrangement sites. Within each subset, clonotype counts were normalized to the number of sorted cells before true diversity and Gini coefficients were calculated with the tcR R package. The overlap coefficient, calculated on TCRB nucleotide sequences, was used to measure repertoire sharing. As a proxy for the pre-selection repertoire, out-of-frame TCRB sequences from naive cells were analyzed. Drawn from immuneACCESS, this table holds only the in-frame rearrangements with V and J called that TCRdb kept. Clones are partly lost; checked studies trace under half to an unresolved V gene and leave the rest unexplained. The DNA was the basis for D and trimming; V, J and clone size are from that table. The sample profile shows about half a million clones; 9.5% to 12% of them were found once. The top ten hold approximately 0.05% of the sample.

Details on this clone: Its recognized antigen is unknown. No much larger clone is present one base from it, and per-base qualities are unavailable.

The sample taken for sequencing was naive CD4+ T cells from blood. In light of the paper, this sample's cell subset or site label describes: true naive CD4+ T cells. Here the chain combines TRBV29-1 and TRBJ2-1; TRBD2 agrees with 9 junctional bases. The TCR originated in a woman aged 18-35 years in good health. Read as DNA, the sequence is TGCAGCGTTGAGTCTCTAGCGGGAAGCTCCTACAATGAGCAGTTCTTC. Its protein product is CSVESLAGSSYNEQFF.